Each of the 7 T cell receptor beta chains below was sequenced from the same sample in a study of response to subunit inactivated influenza vaccine (dated by TCRdb to 2017 to 2018). The library was prepared using RT-PCR. Sequenced using an Illumina HiSeq 2500. TCRdb ran its own pipeline on the public reads, namely fastp trimming at Q25 and MiXCR clone calling, and kept in-frame beta chains. Here each entry gathers all rows of one CDR3 protein and keeps the most common genes and DNA. A total of 550,000 to 650,000 distinct CDR3 sequences appear in this sample, 12% of them only once. 10% of the sample belongs to the ten largest clones. Sequenced material: PBMCs from blood, taken on the day of vaccination. The receptor source for this set is a man aged 50 to 60 who received an inactivated influenza vaccine. Donor details come from another sample of the same person, matched by shared clones.

This clonotype has just a few counts. The chain couples TRBV10-3 to TRBJ2-1; D remains unclear. The CDR3 is made up of 12 amino acids. Trimming cost V 8 bases and J 6 bases, with 11 bases left between them. CDR1 and CDR2 from the germline V gene are ENHRY and SYGVKD. DNA for the CDR3: TGTGCCATCGCGGCAGAACTCAATGAGCAGTTCTTC. Its protein product is CAIAAELNEQFF.

This clonotype has ten or more counts. The V call is TRBV2, the J call TRBJ2-7; 10 bases match TRBD2. The CDR3 covers 16 residues. Germline V gene sequence: CDR1 SNHLY, CDR2 FYNNEI. The V gene end was trimmed by 3 bases and the J gene end by 3 bases; junction bases not matched to a gene: 8. The CDR3 loop is CASSDGRTSGLYEQYF. The CDR3 DNA follows: TGTGCCAGCAGTGATGGAAGGACTAGCGGTCTCTACGAGCAGTACTTC.

There are many counts of this clonotype. The rearrangement links TRBV6-2 or TRBV6-3 to TRBJ2-1; the D gene is possibly TRBD1 (5 bases). The length of the CDR3 is 12 residues. CDR1 and CDR2 from the germline V gene are MNHEY and SVGEGT. Trimming stripped 5 bases from V and 8 bases from J, with 10 bases between. The CDR3 DNA is TGTGCCAGCAGTCCCCAGGGCTATGAGCAGTTCTTC. Protein sequence: CASSPQGYEQFF.

This clonotype has only a few counts. The V call is TRBV20-1, the J call TRBJ2-3; D gene ambiguous. Per the germline V gene, CDR1 is DFQATT and CDR2 is SNEGSKA (reference sequence). Trimming pared 0 bases from V and 3 bases from J, leaving 10 bases between. The CDR3 sequence is 14 residues long. This CDR3 reads CSARDYQVTDTQYF. For the CDR3, the DNA is TGCAGTGCTAGAGATTACCAGGTTACAGATACGCAGTATTTT.

This clonotype has only a few counts. The DNA of the CDR3 is TGTGCCAGCAGCAGGGGACAGGATGGCTACACCTTC. It translates to CASSRGQDGYTF. This chain uses TRBV6-2 or TRBV6-3 with TRBJ1-2; TRBD1 matches 8 bases. Germline trimming cut 6 bases from V and 6 bases from J; bases unmatched to any gene: 3. The length of the CDR3 is 12 residues. Germline V gene data show CDR1 as MNHEY and CDR2 as SVGEGT.

This clonotype was seen only a few times. The chain uses TRBV6-4 and TRBJ2-1; D remains ambiguous. Trimming removed 2 bases from V and 10 bases from J, with 9 bases in between. The CDR3 has 12 amino acids. Germline CDR1 reads MRHNA; CDR2 reads SNTAGT. CDR3 DNA: TGTGCCAGCAGTGACGGAGTCGGCGAGCAGTTCTTC. It codes for CASSDGVGEQFF.

In this sample, this clonotype turned up a few times. The CDR3 is CSAAYNSPLHF. CDR3 bases: TGCAGTGCCGCTTACAATTCACCCCTCCACTTT. The chain has TRBV20-1 and TRBJ1-6, with D unresolved. The CDR3 has 11 amino acids. Germline CDR1 DFQATT, CDR2 SNEGSKA (reference sequence). V lost 6 bases and J 7 bases, leaving 7 bases between the germline ends.